The 20 T cell receptor beta chains presented below share a single source sample, sequenced in a study of T cell clusters in autoimmune cytopenias (dated by TCRdb to about 2019). Per sample, approximately 270 ng of peripheral blood genomic DNA, 35,000 to 40,000 genome equivalents, was used for TRB amplification. TCRdb shows the sequencer as Illumina MiSeq. To amplify TRB rearrangements, a touch-down multiplex PCR protocol was run with the TRB-A and TRB-B primer pools combined in a single tube. TCRdb reanalyzed the reads, keeping one entry per CDR3 protein sequence and omitting DNA. This sample's listing comprises roughly 2,900 distinct CDR3 sequences. The top ten constitute around 3.3% of the sample. Sequencing was done on a sample of peripheral blood. These receptors all come from a human donor with an autoimmune cytopenia or autoimmune hepatitis (not recorded which).

This clonotype is classed as medium-sized (0.01 to 0.1%) by frequency. The CDR3 here is CASSQTGTPPYNEQFF. V is TRBV4-3 and J is TRBJ2-1; lacking DNA, the TRBD2 call made by TCRdb goes unchecked. In germline, CDR1 is LGHNA, CDR2 YSLEER. The CDR3 is 16 residues long.

This clonotype shows up as medium-sized by frequency. The J gene is TRBJ2-2, the V gene TRBV7-2; TCRdb returns TRBD1, unconfirmable since there is no DNA. Germline lookup yields CDR1 SGHTA and CDR2 FQGNSA. CDR3 size: 14 residues. CDR3: CASSLRENTGELFF.

This clonotype shows up as medium-sized by frequency. V gene TRBV11-2 combines with J gene TRBJ2-7. Looked up from germline, CDR1 is SGHAT and CDR2 is FQNNGV. This CDR3 comprises 17 residues. CDR3 loop: CASSLDLSAGSSYEQYF.

This clonotype registers medium-sized by frequency. The rearrangement uses TRBV15 and TRBJ1-2; TCRdb picks TRBD1, but there is no DNA to check that call. CDR1 is LNHNV and CDR2 is YYDKDF in the germline V gene (reference sequence). CDR3 length equals 14 residues. The CDR3: CATSRGGTDYGYTF.

This chain connects TRBV20-1 to TRBJ2-5; TCRdb reports TRBD1, a call that lacks DNA to check it against. The CDR3 has 13 residues. Looked up from germline, CDR1 is DFQATT and CDR2 is SNEGSKA (reference sequence). CDR3 amino acids: CSLPGTVQETQYF.

According to its frequency, this clonotype is medium-sized. The rearrangement uses TRBV12-3 or TRBV12-4 and TRBJ2-3; checking the TCRdb D call of TRBD1 is not possible without DNA. This CDR3 spans 13 amino acids. The CDR3 loop is CASSLFLRGTQYF.

This clonotype is medium-sized by frequency. V gene TRBV10-3 combines with J gene TRBJ2-3; TCRdb's D call of TRBD1 is untestable without DNA. In germline, CDR1 is ENHRY, CDR2 SYGVKD. The CDR3 totals 15 residues. This chain's CDR3 is CAISPRTESTDTQYF.

Measured by frequency, this clonotype is medium-sized. The chain employs TRBV6-5 and TRBJ2-1. Germline V gene sequence: CDR1 MNHEY, CDR2 SVGAGI. The CDR3 has 13 residues. CDR3 sequence reads: CASSFSTINEQFF.

Considering frequency, this clonotype is medium-sized (0.01 to 0.1%). The chain links TRBV7-2 to TRBJ2-4; without DNA, the TCRdb call of TRBD2 cannot be checked. The CDR3 has 16 amino acids. Germline lookup yields CDR1 SGHTA and CDR2 FQGNSA. The CDR3 region is CASSSGSGLAKNIQYF.

In terms of frequency, this clonotype is medium-sized. The genes are TRBV20-1 and TRBJ2-3; there is no DNA to check the TCRdb D call of TRBD2. CDR3 length equals 14 residues. The germline V gene has CDR1 DFQATT and CDR2 SNEGSKA (reference sequence). The CDR3 sequence is CSARTSENTDTQYF.

This clonotype is identified as medium-sized from frequency. The V call is TRBV7-9, the J call TRBJ2-7. Germline V gene sequence: CDR1 SEHNR, CDR2 FQNEAQ (reference sequence). CDR3 length: 13 residues. The CDR3: CASSSAGVYEQYF. Complete variable domain (other parts from reference TRBV7-9 and TRBJ2-7): DTGVSQNPRHKITKRGQNVTFRCDPISEHNRLYWYRQTLGQGPEFLTYFQNEAQLEKSRLLSDRFSAERPKGSFSTLEIQRTEQGDSAMYLCASSSAGVYEQYFGPGTRLTVT.

This clonotype is classed as large (0.1 to 1%) by frequency. The chain uses TRBV19 and TRBJ1-6. The CDR3 length is 15 residues. CDR1 is LNHDA, CDR2 SQIVND, per germline (reference sequence). CDR3 region: CASSIGRLYDSPLHF.

By frequency, this clonotype is medium-sized (0.01 to 0.1%). The rearrangement uses TRBV29-1 and TRBJ2-3; TCRdb outputs TRBD2, but without DNA this stays unchecked. CDR1 is SQVTM, CDR2 ANQGSEA, per germline. The CDR3 is 17 amino acids. The CDR3 region is CSVPPGTSGGRTDTQYF.

By frequency, this clonotype is medium-sized. The genes are TRBV6-1 and TRBJ2-5; TCRdb designates TRBD2, a call that cannot be tested without DNA. In germline, CDR1 is MNHNS, CDR2 SASEGT. The CDR3 totals 15 residues. CDR3: CASRWTSGSGETQYF.

This clonotype is identified as medium-sized from frequency. This chain joins TRBV20-1 and TRBJ1-6; TCRdb returns TRBD1, unconfirmable since there is no DNA. Per germline, CDR1 DFQATT and CDR2 SNEGSKA (reference sequence). This CDR3 spans 13 amino acids. The CDR3 here is CSAPRERGSPLHF.

By frequency, this clonotype is medium-sized. This sequence joins TRBV20-1 and TRBJ2-1; TCRdb's D call of TRBD2 is untestable without DNA. The CDR3 has 14 amino acids. CDR1 and CDR2 (germline): DFQATT, SNEGSKA (reference sequence). The CDR3 here is CSARAPRSAGEQFF.

By frequency, this clonotype is medium-sized. The V and J genes are TRBV20-1 and TRBJ2-1; no DNA is available, so the TRBD1 call from TCRdb remains unchecked. Germline lookup yields CDR1 DFQATT and CDR2 SNEGSKA (reference sequence). The CDR3 consists of 15 residues. The CDR3 region is CSAPGGDPSYNEQFF.

This clonotype shows up as medium-sized by frequency. The chain has TRBV7-3 and TRBJ2-1. Looked up from germline, CDR1 is SGHTA and CDR2 is FQGTGA. This CDR3 spans 13 amino acids. This CDR3 reads CASRPSSYNEQFF.

This clonotype ranks as medium-sized in terms of frequency. The chain recombines TRBV29-1 with TRBJ2-5; lacking DNA, the TRBD1 call made by TCRdb goes unchecked. Per the germline V gene, CDR1 is SQVTM and CDR2 is ANQGSEA. The length of the CDR3 is 17 residues. The CDR3 sequence is CSVLPRVGVLGEETQYF.

This clonotype registers medium-sized by frequency. V usage is TRBV5-4 and J usage is TRBJ2-1. The CDR3 covers 16 residues. Germline lookup yields CDR1 SGHNT and CDR2 YYREEE (reference sequence). The CDR3 region is CASSFASAGPYNEQFF.